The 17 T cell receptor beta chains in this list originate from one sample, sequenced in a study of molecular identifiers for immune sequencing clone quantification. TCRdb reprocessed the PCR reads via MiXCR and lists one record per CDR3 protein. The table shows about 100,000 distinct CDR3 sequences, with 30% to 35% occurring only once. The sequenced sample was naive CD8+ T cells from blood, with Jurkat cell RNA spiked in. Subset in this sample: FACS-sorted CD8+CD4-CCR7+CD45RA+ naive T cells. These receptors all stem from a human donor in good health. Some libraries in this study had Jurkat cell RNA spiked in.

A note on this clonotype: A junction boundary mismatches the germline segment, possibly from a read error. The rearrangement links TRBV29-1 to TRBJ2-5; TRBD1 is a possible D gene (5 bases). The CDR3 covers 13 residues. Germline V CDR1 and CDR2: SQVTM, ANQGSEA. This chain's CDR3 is CTVEDRRQETQYF. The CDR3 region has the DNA TGCACCGTTGAAGACAGAAGGCAAGAGACCCAGTACTTC.

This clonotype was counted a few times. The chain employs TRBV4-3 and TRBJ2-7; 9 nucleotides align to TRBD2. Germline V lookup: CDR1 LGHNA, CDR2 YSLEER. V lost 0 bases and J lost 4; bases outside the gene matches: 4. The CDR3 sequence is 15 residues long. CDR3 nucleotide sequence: TGCGCCAGCAGCCAAGAAGTAGCGGGAGTATACGAGCAGTACTTC. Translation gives CASSQEVAGVYEQYF.

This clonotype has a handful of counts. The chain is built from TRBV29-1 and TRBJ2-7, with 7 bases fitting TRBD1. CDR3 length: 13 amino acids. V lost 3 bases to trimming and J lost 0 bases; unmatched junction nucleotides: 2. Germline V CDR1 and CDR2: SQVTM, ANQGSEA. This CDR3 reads CSVEDRFSYEQYF. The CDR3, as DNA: TGCAGCGTTGAGGACAGGTTCTCCTACGAGCAGTACTTC.

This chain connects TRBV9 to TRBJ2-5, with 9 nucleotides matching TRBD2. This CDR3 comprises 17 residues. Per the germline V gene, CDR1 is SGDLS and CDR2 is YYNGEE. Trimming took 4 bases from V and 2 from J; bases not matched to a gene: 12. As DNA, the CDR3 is TGTGCCAGCAGCCTCTCCGGAGGGGGACTAGCTCAAGAGACCCAGTACTTC. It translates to CASSLSGGGLAQETQYF.

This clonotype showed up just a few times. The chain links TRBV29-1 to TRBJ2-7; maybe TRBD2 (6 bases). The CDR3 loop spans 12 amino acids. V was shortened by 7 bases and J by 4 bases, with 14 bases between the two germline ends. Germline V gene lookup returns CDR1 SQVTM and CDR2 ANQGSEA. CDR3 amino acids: CSAQEGWYEQYF. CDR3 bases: TGCAGCGCCCAGGAGGGGTGGTACGAGCAGTACTTC.

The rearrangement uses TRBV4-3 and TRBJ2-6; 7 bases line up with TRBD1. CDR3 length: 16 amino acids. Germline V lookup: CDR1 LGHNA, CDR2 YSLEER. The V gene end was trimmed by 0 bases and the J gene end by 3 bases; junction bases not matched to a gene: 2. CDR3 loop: CASSQDGTVGANVLTF. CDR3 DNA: TGCGCCAGCAGCCAAGACGGGACAGTTGGGGCCAACGTCCTGACTTTC.

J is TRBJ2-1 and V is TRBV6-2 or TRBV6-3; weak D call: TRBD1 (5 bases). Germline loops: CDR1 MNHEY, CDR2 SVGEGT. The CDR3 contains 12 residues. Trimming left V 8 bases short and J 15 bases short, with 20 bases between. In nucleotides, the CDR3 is TGTGCCAGCGCCTGGCCCCAGCAGGGTCGGTTCTTC. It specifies CASAWPQQGRFF.

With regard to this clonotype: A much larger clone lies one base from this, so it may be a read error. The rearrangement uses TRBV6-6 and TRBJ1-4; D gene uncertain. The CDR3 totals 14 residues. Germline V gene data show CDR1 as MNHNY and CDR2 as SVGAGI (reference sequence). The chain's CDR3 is CASTQLPRDEKLVF. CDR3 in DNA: TGTGCCAGCACCCAACTACCGAGGGATGAAAAACTGGTTTTT.

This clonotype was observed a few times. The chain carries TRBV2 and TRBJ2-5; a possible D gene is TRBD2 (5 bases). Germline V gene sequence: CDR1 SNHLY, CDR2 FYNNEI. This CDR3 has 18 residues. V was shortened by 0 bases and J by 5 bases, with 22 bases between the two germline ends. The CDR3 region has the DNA TGTGCCAGCAGTGAAGCGCTCCCCTTGGCAGGACTGGAGGAGACCCAGTACTTC. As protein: CASSEALPLAGLEETQYF.

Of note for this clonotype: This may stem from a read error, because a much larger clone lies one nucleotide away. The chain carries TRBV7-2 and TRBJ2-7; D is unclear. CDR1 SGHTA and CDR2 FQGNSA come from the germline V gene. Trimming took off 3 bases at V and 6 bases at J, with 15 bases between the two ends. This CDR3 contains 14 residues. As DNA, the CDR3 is TGTGCCAGCAGCTTCATACGCCCGTCCCGCGAGCAGTACTTC. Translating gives CASSFIRPSREQYF.

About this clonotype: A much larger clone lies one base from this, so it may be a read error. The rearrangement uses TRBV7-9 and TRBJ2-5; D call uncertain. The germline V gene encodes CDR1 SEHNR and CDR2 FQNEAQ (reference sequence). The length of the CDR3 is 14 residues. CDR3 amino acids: CASSPDLKQETQNF. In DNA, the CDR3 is TGTGCCAGCAGCCCGGACCTGAAACAAGAGACCCAGAACTTC. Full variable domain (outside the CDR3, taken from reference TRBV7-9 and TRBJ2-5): DTGVSQNPRHKITKRGQNVTFRCDPISEHNRLYWYRQTLGQGPEFLTYFQNEAQLEKSRLLSDRFSAERPKGSFSTLEIQRTEQGDSAMYLCASSPDLKQETQNFGPGTRLLVL.

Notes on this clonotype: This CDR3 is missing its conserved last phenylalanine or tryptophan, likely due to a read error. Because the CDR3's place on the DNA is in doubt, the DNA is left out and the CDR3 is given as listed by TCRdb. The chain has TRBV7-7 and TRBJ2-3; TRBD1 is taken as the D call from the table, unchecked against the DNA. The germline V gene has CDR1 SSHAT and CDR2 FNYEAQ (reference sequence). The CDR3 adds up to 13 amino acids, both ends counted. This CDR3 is CASSSDNTDTQNY.

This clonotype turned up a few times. The CDR3 reads CASSYTKRSYNEQFF. Written as DNA, the CDR3 is TGTGCCAGCAGTTACACAAAGCGCTCCTACAATGAGCAGTTCTTC. The V call is TRBV6-2 or TRBV6-3, the J call TRBJ2-1; D is uncertain. The V and J ends lost 2 bases and 0 bases respectively, with 8 bases between them. CDR3 length: 15 residues. Per the germline V gene, CDR1 is MNHEY and CDR2 is SVGEGT.

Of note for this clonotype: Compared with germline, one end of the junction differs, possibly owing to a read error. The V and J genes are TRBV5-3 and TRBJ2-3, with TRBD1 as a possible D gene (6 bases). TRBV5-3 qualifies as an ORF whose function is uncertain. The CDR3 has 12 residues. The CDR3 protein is CASSWGPDTQYF. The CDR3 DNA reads TGTGCCAGCAGCTGGGGGCCAGATACGCAGTATTTT.

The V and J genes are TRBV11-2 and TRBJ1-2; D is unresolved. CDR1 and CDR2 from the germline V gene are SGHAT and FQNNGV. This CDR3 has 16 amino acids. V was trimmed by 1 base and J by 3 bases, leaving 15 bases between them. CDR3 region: CASSLAGQTPDYGYTF. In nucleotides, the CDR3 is TGTGCCAGCAGCTTAGCCGGGCAAACCCCCGACTATGGCTACACCTTC. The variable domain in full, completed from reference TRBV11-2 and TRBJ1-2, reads EAGVAQSPRYKIIEKRQSVAFWCNPISGHATLYWYQQILGQGPKLLIQFQNNGVVDDSQLPKDRFSAERLKGVDSTLKIQPAKLEDSAVYLCASSLAGQTPDYGYTFGSGTRLTVV.

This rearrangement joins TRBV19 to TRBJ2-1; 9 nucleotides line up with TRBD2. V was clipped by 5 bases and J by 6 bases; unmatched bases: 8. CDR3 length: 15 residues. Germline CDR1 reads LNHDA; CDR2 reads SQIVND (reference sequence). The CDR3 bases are TGTGCCAGTAGTGCAGCGGTAGCGGGAGTCAATGAGCAGTTCTTC. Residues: CASSAAVAGVNEQFF.

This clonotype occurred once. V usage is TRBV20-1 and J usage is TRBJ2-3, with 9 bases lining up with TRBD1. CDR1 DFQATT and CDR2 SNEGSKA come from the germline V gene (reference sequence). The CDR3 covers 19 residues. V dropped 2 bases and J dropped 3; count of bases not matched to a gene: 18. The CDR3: CSARTYRGPGLAETDTQYF. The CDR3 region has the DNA TGCAGTGCTAGAACTTACAGGGGGCCGGGGCTAGCGGAGACAGATACGCAGTATTTT.